Listed below are T cell receptor beta chains from one sample, sequenced in a study of T cell responses to AZD1222 COVID-19 vaccine. Profiling relied on immunoSEQ multiplex PCR, and the TCRdb table lists in-frame clones only, not all of them. The sample lists some 150,000 clones; roughly 90% were seen once. The input for sequencing was peripheral blood, taken 28 days after the second AZD1222 dose. The receptor source for this set is an adult who received the AZD1222 COVID-19 vaccine. Each CDR3 is given with its conserved first and last residue.

>TRBV5-5|TRBJ2-2
CASSWGTHPTGELFF
>TRBV3-1/TRBV3-2|TRBJ1-1
CASSHQGATEAFF
>TRBV6-1|TRBJ2-1
CASSEAILVASYNEQFF
>TRBV7-7|TRBJ2-2
CASSLALHSGIITGELFF
>TRBV6-2/TRBV6-3|TRBJ2-7
CASSYHDSYEQYF
>TRBV5-1|TRBJ2-4
CASSFRTVLAKNIQYF
>TRBV28|TRBJ2-7
CASSPGQAPYEQYF
>TRBV19|TRBJ2-3
CASSRGHTDTQYF
>TRBV10-2|TRBJ2-7
CASSPTGTSGRNEQYF
>TRBV28|TRBJ1-4
CASSFAGQGKKLFF
>TRBV6-4|TRBJ1-1
CASSSGPGNTEAFF
>TRBV19|TRBJ1-1
CASSQGWATEAFF
>TRBV5-1|TRBJ1-1
CASSLAGGYTEAFF
>TRBV29-1|TRBJ2-5
CSGSGEETQYF
>TRBV5-4|TRBJ2-6
CASSSTGTGANVLTF
>TRBV5-4|TRBJ2-7
CASSLVVGNEQYF
>TRBV30|TRBJ1-1
CAWTPDRATEAFF
>TRBV7-9|TRBJ2-7
CASSPRGTGSSYEQYF
>TRBV6-4|TRBJ1-3
CASSDPGQKESSGNTIYF
>TRBV30|TRBJ2-7
CAWRGSGGSYEQYF
>TRBV15|TRBJ2-7
CATSSAGTGNYEQYF
>TRBV30|TRBJ1-1
CAWNQKTGPMNTEAFF
>TRBV7-6|TRBJ1-1
CASSDTPQGNTEAFF
>TRBV2|TRBJ2-1
CASRGTPNEQFF
>TRBV27|TRBJ1-6
CASSLLSSYNSPLHF
>TRBV7-9|TRBJ1-4
CASSPTGTRPEKLFF